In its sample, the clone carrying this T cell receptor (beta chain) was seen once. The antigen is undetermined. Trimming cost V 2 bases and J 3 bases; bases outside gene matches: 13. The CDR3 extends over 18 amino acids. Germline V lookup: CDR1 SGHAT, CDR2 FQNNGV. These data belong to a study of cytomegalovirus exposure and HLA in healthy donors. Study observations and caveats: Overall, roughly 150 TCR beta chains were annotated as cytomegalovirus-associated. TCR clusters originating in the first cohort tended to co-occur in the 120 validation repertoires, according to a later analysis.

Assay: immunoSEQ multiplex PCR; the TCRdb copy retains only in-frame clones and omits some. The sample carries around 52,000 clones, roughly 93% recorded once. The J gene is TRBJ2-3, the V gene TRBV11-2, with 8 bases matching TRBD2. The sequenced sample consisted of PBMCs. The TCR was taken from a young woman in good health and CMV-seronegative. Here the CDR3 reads CASSLHLAGRRGTDTQYF. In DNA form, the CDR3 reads TGTGCCAGCAGCTTACACCTAGCGGGTCGAAGGGGGACAGATACGCAGTATTTT.